This entry describes one T cell receptor beta chain. Germline-derived CDR1 and CDR2 are DFQATT and SNEGSKA (reference sequence). The CDR3 extends over 16 amino acids. In terms of origin and age, donors were healthy Caucasian individuals from Russia aged 6 to 90. Per-sample yields of isolated PBMCs were at least 7 million. Using a J-beta primer mix together with a sample-barcoded 5' primer, a second PCR was run for roughly 7 to 12 cycles. In TCRdb, the 5' RACE reads were re-called with MiXCR into one record per CDR3 protein. There are more than 650,000 distinct CDR3 sequences in the sample; roughly 25% occur only once, and 3% lies in the top ten. The data are from a study of blood T cells in healthy people across ages. The same specimen was also included in a second study, on T cells of mothers and their children. That publication notes: No clone of persistent microchimeric T cells was detected.

This TCR came from a boy under 18 in good health. The sample taken for sequencing was blood. The J gene is TRBJ2-1, the V gene TRBV20-1; D might be TRBD1 (7 bases). The J call may be faulty, since TRBJ2-5 better matches the DNA end. The CDR3 coding sequence is TGCAGTGCTAGGGGTCTTCACAGGGGAGGCCACGAGACCCAGTACTTC. Its translation is CSARGLHRGGHETQYF.